A single sample is the source of the 30 T cell receptor beta chains below, sequenced in a study of blood T cell repertoires in COVID-19. Produced via immunoSEQ multiplex PCR; TCRdb's table is partial and in-frame only. The sample yields approximately 160,000 clones, roughly four fifths seen once. Sequences were obtained from peripheral blood. The origin of the receptors is an elderly woman with acute or convalescent COVID-19.

The V call is TRBV6-1, the J call TRBJ1-2, with D perhaps matching TRBD1 (5 bases). The CDR3 is 15 residues long. Germline CDR1 MNHNS, CDR2 SASEGT. The germline V and J ends were trimmed by 5 bases and 4 bases, with 17 bases remaining between them. CDR3 region: CASSTTEQVSYGYTF. Here the CDR3 DNA reads TGTGCCAGCAGTACGACTGAACAGGTTTCCTATGGCTACACCTTC.

V gene TRBV30 combines with J gene TRBJ2-7; 11 bases map to TRBD1. Germline CDR1 and CDR2: GTSNPN and SVGIG (reference sequence). The CDR3 is made up of 17 amino acids. The V gene end was trimmed by 2 bases and the J gene end by 0 bases; junction bases not matched to a gene: 9. The CDR3 bases are TGTGCCTGGAGTCTGGGACAGGGGGTATTAGGCTCCTACGAGCAGTACTTC. Amino acids: CAWSLGQGVLGSYEQYF.

CDR3 bases: TGTGCCAGCAGCCGACGGGGGGCCTCCAGTTTCACTGAAGCTTTCTTT. It specifies CASSRRGASSFTEAFF. The V call is TRBV3-1 (or the pseudogene TRBV3-2), the J call TRBJ1-1, with D tentatively TRBD1 (6 bases). The CDR3 has 16 amino acids. CDR1 LGHDT and CDR2 YNNKEL come from the germline V gene (reference sequence). Trimming shortened V by 4 bases and J by 4 bases, and 19 bases separated the two germline ends.

This clone was picked up one time. V is TRBV27 and J is TRBJ1-6; tentative D call: TRBD1 (6 bases). Germline V gene lookup returns CDR1 MNHEY and CDR2 SMNVEV (reference sequence). This CDR3 has 14 residues. Trimming left V 6 bases short and J 5 bases short, with 11 bases between. CDR3: CASSLQGHNSPLHF. The CDR3 DNA reads TGTGCCAGCAGCTTACAGGGTCATAATTCACCCCTCCACTTT.

The sample holds a few counts of this clone. The chain carries TRBV5-1 and TRBJ2-3; D perhaps matches TRBD1 (6 bases). V shed 5 bases and J shed 1 base, with 17 bases lying between them. The CDR3 contains 16 residues. The germline V gene encodes CDR1 SGHRS and CDR2 YFSETQ. CDR3 residues: CASSSGGAGGTDTQYF. The CDR3 DNA sequence: TGCGCCAGCAGTTCAGGTGGGGCAGGGGGCACAGATACGCAGTATTTT.

This clone was detected only once. The genes are TRBV27 and TRBJ2-1, with 7 nucleotides matching TRBD1. The CDR3 runs to 14 residues. CDR1 is MNHEY and CDR2 is SMNVEV in the germline V gene (reference sequence). V lost 5 bases, J lost 7 bases, and 8 bases stayed unmatched. The CDR3 sequence is CASSKQGMWNEQFF. As DNA, the CDR3 is TGTGCCAGCAGTAAACAGGGGATGTGGAATGAGCAGTTCTTC.

This clone has only one observation. The chain recombines TRBV6-5 with TRBJ2-2, with TRBD2 matching over 11 bases. CDR3 length: 15 residues. The V and J ends lost 6 bases and 3 bases, in that order; junction bases with no gene match: 3. CDR1 and CDR2 (germline): MNHEY, SVGAGI. CDR3: CASRQGLADTGELFF. CDR3 nucleotide sequence: TGTGCCAGCAGACAGGGACTAGCGGACACCGGGGAGCTGTTTTTT.

The genes are TRBV18 and TRBJ2-3, with TRBD2 identical over 11 bases. CDR3 length: 17 amino acids. Per germline, CDR1 KGHSH and CDR2 LQKENI. With 2 bases clipped from V and 4 bases from J, the junction kept 8 bases outside the gene matches. The CDR3 reads CASSPSSTSGSPDTQYF. CDR3 nucleotide sequence: TGTGCCAGCTCACCAAGCTCCACTAGCGGGAGCCCAGATACGCAGTATTTT.

This chain uses TRBV7-2 with TRBJ1-2, with D tentatively TRBD1 (5 bases). CDR1 and CDR2 (germline): SGHTA, FQGNSA. This CDR3 has 14 residues. With 5 bases removed from V and 6 bases from J, the gap between germline ends came to 16 bases. CDR3 protein: CASSPSLWGDGYTF. The CDR3 bases are TGTGCCAGCAGCCCGTCTCTATGGGGGGATGGCTACACCTTC. The full variable domain, in which reference TRBV7-2 and TRBJ1-2 provide the parts outside the CDR3, is GAGVSQSPSNKVTEKGKDVELRCDPISGHTALYWYRQSLGQGLEFLIYFQGNSAPDKSGLPSDRFSAERTGGSVSTLTIQRTQQEDSAVYLCASSPSLWGDGYTFGSGTRLTVV.

This clone was observed a handful of times. The chain employs TRBV5-4 and TRBJ2-1, with TRBD2 as a possible D gene (6 bases). CDR1 and CDR2 (germline): SGHNT, YYREEE (reference sequence). V lost 4 bases and J lost 9, with 17 bases in between. This CDR3 region has 14 residues. The CDR3 sequence is CASSPGTPPSEQFF. The CDR3 DNA is TGTGCCAGCAGCCCCGGGACTCCCCCCAGTGAGCAGTTCTTC.

The V call is TRBV30, the J call TRBJ1-1; no firm D call. V was pared by 0 bases and J by 0 bases, with 5 bases between. Looked up from germline, CDR1 is GTSNPN and CDR2 is SVGIG (reference sequence). The length of the CDR3 is 13 residues. The CDR3 sequence is CAWSVSVNTEAFF. CDR3 bases: TGTGCCTGGAGTGTATCAGTGAACACTGAAGCTTTCTTT.

The chain combines TRBV25-1 with TRBJ2-1, with D possibly TRBD1 on 6 matching bases. Germline lookup yields CDR1 MGHDK and CDR2 SYGVNS. Trimming removed 6 bases from V and 7 bases from J, with 13 bases in between. There are 13 residues in the CDR3. The CDR3 sequence: CASSLSGVNEQFF. The CDR3 DNA sequence: TGTGCCAGCAGCTTATCAGGGGTGAATGAGCAGTTCTTC. Looking up the rest from reference TRBV25-1 and TRBJ2-1 gives the full variable domain: EADIYQTPRYLVIGTGKKITLECSQTMGHDKMYWYQQDPGMELHLIHYSYGVNSTEKGDLSSESTVSRIRTEHFPLTLESARPSHTSQYLCASSLSGVNEQFFGPGTRLTVL.

This clone appeared a single time. Written as DNA, the CDR3 is TGTGCCAGCAGCTTTTTTATGAACACTGAAGCTTTCTTT. This gives the protein CASSFFMNTEAFF. The V gene is TRBV5-6, the J gene TRBJ1-1; D gene uncertain. Trimming pared 2 bases from V and 0 bases from J, leaving 5 bases between. The CDR3 totals 13 residues. From germline, CDR1 is SGHDT and CDR2 YYEEEE. The full variable domain, its missing parts supplied by reference TRBV5-6 and TRBJ1-1, is DAGVTQSPTHLIKTRGQQVTLRCSPKSGHDTVSWYQQALGQGPQFIFQYYEEEERQRGNFPDRFSGHQFPNYSSELNVNALLLGDSALYLCASSFFMNTEAFFGQGTRLTVV.

The CDR3 bases are TGTGCTAGTGGACCTTTACAGGGGAGTGAGCAGTTCTTC. It yields the protein CASGPLQGSEQFF. The chain carries TRBV12-5 and TRBJ2-1; 7 positions match TRBD1. The junction had 8 bases not matched to a gene; V was cut back by 6 bases and J by 9 bases. CDR3 length equals 13 residues. CDR1 LGHNT and CDR2 FRNRAP come from the germline V gene.

This clone showed up just once. The gene calls are TRBV7-6 and TRBJ2-3; D gene unclear. The ends were cut back, 5 bases at V and 6 bases at J, with 21 bases in the middle. Germline assignment: CDR1 SGHVS and CDR2 FNYEAQ. This CDR3 comprises 16 residues. The CDR3 reads CASSRGVDPHIDTQYF. The CDR3 bases are TGTGCCAGCAGCCGCGGAGTAGACCCGCACATCGATACGCAGTATTTT. Looking up the rest from reference TRBV7-6 and TRBJ2-3 gives the full variable domain: GAGVSQSPRYKVTKRGQDVALRCDPISGHVSLYWYRQALGQGPEFLTYFNYEAQQDKSGLPNDRFSAERPEGSISTLTIQRTEQRDSAMYRCASSRGVDPHIDTQYFGPGTRLTVL.

CDR3 in DNA: TGCGCCAGCAGCTTGGCGGGGTGGACCTACGAGCAGTACTTC. Protein: CASSLAGWTYEQYF. The chain is built from TRBV5-1 and TRBJ2-7, with a tentative D call TRBD2 (5 bases). V shed 0 bases and J shed 2 bases, with 9 bases lying between them. This CDR3 has 14 residues. CDR1 and CDR2 (germline): SGHRS, YFSETQ.

CDR3 sequence: CASSLAPGPINEQFF. DNA for the CDR3: TGCGCCAGCAGCTTGGCCCCCGGTCCTATAAATGAGCAGTTCTTC. J is TRBJ2-1 and V is TRBV5-1; unclear D gene. Germline V lookup: CDR1 SGHRS, CDR2 YFSETQ. Between the trimmed V and J ends, which lost 0 bases and 7 bases, there was a span of 14 bases. CDR3 size: 15 residues. The whole variable domain, filled in from reference TRBV5-1 and TRBJ2-1, reads KAGVTQTPRYLIKTRGQQVTLSCSPISGHRSVSWYQQTPGQGLQFLFEYFSETQRNKGNFPGRFSGRQFSNSRSEMNVSTLELGDSALYLCASSLAPGPINEQFFGPGTRLTVL.

The rearrangement links TRBV19 to TRBJ1-4; tentative D call: TRBD1 (6 bases). The CDR3 spans 13 residues. V was pared by 8 bases and J by 5 bases, with 12 bases between. Germline V gives CDR1 LNHDA, CDR2 SQIVND (reference sequence). As DNA, the CDR3 is TGTGCCAGTGCGGACAGACCGAATGAAAAACTGTTTTTT. Residues: CASADRPNEKLFF.

This chain joins TRBV6-2 or TRBV6-3 and TRBJ1-2; 8 bases line up with TRBD1. J gave up 7 bases and V 3 bases, and 16 bases lay outside the gene matches. There are 17 residues in the CDR3. Looked up from germline, CDR1 is MNHEY and CDR2 is SVGEGT. The CDR3 region is CASSYHGQGRAGIGYTF. The DNA of the CDR3 is TGTGCCAGCAGTTATCACGGACAGGGTCGAGCTGGTATTGGCTACACCTTC.

The rearrangement joins TRBV6-5 to TRBJ2-2; 12 bases match TRBD2. V was pared by 8 bases and J by 15 bases, with 16 bases of the junction left unmatched. The CDR3 loop spans 15 amino acids. Per germline, CDR1 MNHEY and CDR2 SVGAGI. CDR3 amino acids: CASQDRLAGASAVFF. CDR3 nucleotide sequence: TGTGCCAGCCAAGACCGACTAGCGGGGGCCTCCGCGGTGTTTTTT.

This chain joins TRBV6-2 or TRBV6-3 and TRBJ1-2, with 10 bases that match TRBD1. V was pared by 2 bases and J by 8 bases, with 5 bases of the junction left unmatched. The CDR3 has 14 amino acids. From germline, CDR1 is MNHEY and CDR2 SVGEGT. Written as DNA, the CDR3 is TGTGCCAGCAGTTACCTCGGGACAGGGGACGGCTACACCTTC. Protein product: CASSYLGTGDGYTF.

The gene calls are TRBV4-2 and TRBJ2-1; 8 nucleotides agree with TRBD1. With 1 base clipped from V and 6 bases from J, the junction kept 5 bases outside the gene matches. CDR1 is LGHNA and CDR2 is YNFKEQ in the germline V gene. The CDR3 loop spans 15 amino acids. CDR3 sequence (DNA): TGTGCCAGCAGCCAAGCAGGGGGCCCGTTCAATGAGCAGTTCTTC. The encoded protein is CASSQAGGPFNEQFF.

The chain joins TRBV6-2 or TRBV6-3 to TRBJ2-1; D not resolved. The germline V gene has CDR1 MNHEY and CDR2 SVGEGT. V was clipped by 6 bases and J by 7 bases, with 7 bases between them. The CDR3 length is 11 residues. The CDR3 DNA reads as TGTGCCAGCAGCCTCCAGAATGAGCAGTTCTTC. Translated, it gives CASSLQNEQFF.

The genes are TRBV19 and TRBJ1-5; 8 positions agree with TRBD1. The length of the CDR3 is 14 residues. CDR1 LNHDA and CDR2 SQIVND come from the germline V gene (reference sequence). Germline trimming cut 5 bases from V and 7 bases from J; bases unmatched to any gene: 7. CDR3 loop: CASSGTGGWQPQHF. The CDR3 DNA is TGTGCCAGTAGTGGTACAGGGGGTTGGCAGCCCCAGCATTTT. Variable domain in full (rest from reference TRBV19 and TRBJ1-5): DGGITQSPKYLFRKEGQNVTLSCEQNLNHDAMYWYRQDPGQGLRLIYYSQIVNDFQKGDIAEGYSVSREKKESFPLTVTSAQKNPTAFYLCASSGTGGWQPQHFGDGTRLSIL.

In this sample, this clone turned up once. The gene calls are TRBV14 and TRBJ1-1, with TRBD1 matching 9 bases. Unmatched junction bases numbered 5, after V lost 1 base and J lost 5 bases. The CDR3 has 15 amino acids. Germline V gives CDR1 SGHDN, CDR2 FVKESK. As DNA, the CDR3 is TGTGCCAGCAGCCAAGTTCCGGGACAGGGAACTGAAGCTTTCTTT. Protein: CASSQVPGQGTEAFF.

This sequence joins TRBV27 and TRBJ1-4; 10 bases agree with TRBD1. Germline-derived CDR1 and CDR2 are MNHEY and SMNVEV (reference sequence). The CDR3 length is 14 residues. J lost 6 bases, V lost 8 bases, and 6 bases had no gene match. CDR3 sequence (DNA): TGTGCCAGCCGCCGACAGGGGGCTGATGAAAAACTGTTTTTT. Its protein product is CASRRQGADEKLFF.

The V and J genes are TRBV27 and TRBJ2-2; D unclear. V shed 0 bases and J shed 4 bases, with 3 bases lying between them. The CDR3 is 13 amino acids. From germline, CDR1 is MNHEY and CDR2 SMNVEV (reference sequence). The CDR3 coding sequence is TGTGCCAGCAGTTTATCCCTCACCGGGGAGCTGTTTTTT. Encoded protein: CASSLSLTGELFF.

The CDR3 sequence is CASSQVNRAKNTEAFF. Here the CDR3 DNA reads TGCGCCAGCAGCCAAGTCAATCGCGCTAAGAACACTGAAGCTTTCTTT. V usage is TRBV4-3 and J usage is TRBJ1-1; D call uncertain. Trimming removed 1 base at V and 1 base at J, with 13 bases between. This CDR3 spans 16 amino acids. Germline CDR1 LGHNA, CDR2 YSLEER.

The chain carries TRBV4-2 and TRBJ1-6, with D maybe TRBD1 (6 bases). Trimming removed 3 bases at V and 5 bases at J, with 11 bases between. Germline CDR1 and CDR2: LGHNA and YNFKEQ. This CDR3 has 15 amino acids. This chain's CDR3 is CASSHGQQDNSPLHF. For the CDR3, the DNA is TGTGCCAGCAGCCATGGACAGCAGGATAATTCACCCCTCCACTTT.

The rearrangement joins TRBV10-2 to TRBJ2-3; D possibly corresponds to TRBD1 (5 bases). V was clipped by 5 bases and J by 1 base, with 16 bases between them. CDR3 length equals 16 residues. CDR1 is WSHSY, CDR2 SAAADI, per germline. CDR3 coding DNA: TGCGCCAGCAGTACCCTTCCAGGGTTTCGCACAGATACGCAGTATTTT. Translated, it gives CASSTLPGFRTDTQYF.